This T cell receptor beta chain derives from a study of cytomegalovirus exposure and HLA in healthy donors. PCR amplification relied on 60 Vbeta primers (plus 13 Jbeta primers). Study processing details: Later analysis identified 88 million or so unique TCR beta chains, 10 million to 12 million shared. The assay was immunoSEQ multiplex PCR, and TCRdb's table has in-frame clones only and misses some. Clone size and the V and J calls come from that table; the DNA yielded D and trimming. Here the sample spans about 140,000 clones, roughly four fifths being singletons. Study-level results: In a later analysis, HLA-associated TCR beta chains were more clonally expanded than equally common others. Some highly shared sequence variants likely arose as a pipeline artifact.

To note about this clone: Its antigen remains unidentified.

CDR3 length: 12 amino acids. With 4 bases removed from V and 5 bases from J, the gap between germline ends came to 6 bases. The germline gives CDR1 SGDLS, CDR2 YYNGEE. Sample: PBMCs. The chain recombines TRBV9 with TRBJ2-2; D ambiguous. The receptor was derived from a man aged 30 to 45 in good health and CMV-seropositive. The CDR3 protein is CASSPYTGELFF. The CDR3 DNA follows: TGTGCCAGCAGCCCTTATACCGGGGAGCTGTTTTTT.